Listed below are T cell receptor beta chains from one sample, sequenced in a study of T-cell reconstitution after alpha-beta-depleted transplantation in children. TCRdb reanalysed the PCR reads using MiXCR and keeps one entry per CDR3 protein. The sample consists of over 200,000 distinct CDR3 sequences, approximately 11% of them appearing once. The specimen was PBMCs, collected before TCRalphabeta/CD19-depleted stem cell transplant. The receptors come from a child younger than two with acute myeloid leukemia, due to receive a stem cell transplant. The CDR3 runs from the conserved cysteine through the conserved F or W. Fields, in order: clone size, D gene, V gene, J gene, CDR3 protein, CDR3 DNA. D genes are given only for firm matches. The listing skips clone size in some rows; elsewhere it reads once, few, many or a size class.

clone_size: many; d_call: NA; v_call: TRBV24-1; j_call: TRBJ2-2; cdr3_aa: CATRGSGRDTGELFF; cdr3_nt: TGTGCCACCAGGGGATCCGGTAGGGACACCGGGGAGCTGTTTTTT
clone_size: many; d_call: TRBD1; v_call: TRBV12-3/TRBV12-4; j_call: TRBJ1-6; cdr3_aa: CASSLADRGNSPLHF; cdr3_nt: TGTGCCAGCAGTTTAGCCGACAGGGGCAATTCACCCCTCCACTTT
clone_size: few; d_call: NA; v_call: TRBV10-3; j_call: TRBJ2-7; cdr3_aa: CAISWEEGEQYF; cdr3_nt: TGTGCCATCAGTTGGGAGGAGGGCGAGCAGTACTTC
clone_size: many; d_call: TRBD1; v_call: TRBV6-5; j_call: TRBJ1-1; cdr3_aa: CASSSRATGAAFF; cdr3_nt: TGTGCCAGCTCCTCCCGGGCCACAGGGGCGGCTTTCTTT
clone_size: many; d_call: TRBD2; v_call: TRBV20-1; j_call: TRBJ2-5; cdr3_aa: CSARDGLAGVETQYF; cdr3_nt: TGCAGTGCTAGAGATGGCCTAGCGGGAGTAGAGACCCAGTACTTC
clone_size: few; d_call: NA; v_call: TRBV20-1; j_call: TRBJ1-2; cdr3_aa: CSARDGDNYGYTF; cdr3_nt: TGCAGTGCTAGAGATGGAGACAACTATGGCTACACCTTC
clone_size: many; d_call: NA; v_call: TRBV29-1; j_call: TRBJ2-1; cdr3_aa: CSVAGANEQFF; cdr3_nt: TGCAGCGTTGCGGGCGCCAATGAGCAGTTCTTC
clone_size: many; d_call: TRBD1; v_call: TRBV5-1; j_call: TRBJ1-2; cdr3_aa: CASGPQGASDYTF; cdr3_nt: TGCGCCAGCGGTCCACAGGGGGCTTCCGACTACACCTTC
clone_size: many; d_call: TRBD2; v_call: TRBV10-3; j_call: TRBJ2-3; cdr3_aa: CAISESGASTDTQYF; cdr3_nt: TGTGCCATCTCAGAAAGCGGGGCTAGCACAGATACGCAGTATTTT
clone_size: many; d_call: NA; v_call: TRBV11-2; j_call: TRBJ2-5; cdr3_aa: CASSLAGPTTRETQYF; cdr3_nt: TGTGCCAGCAGCTTAGCGGGCCCCACCACCCGAGAGACCCAGTACTTC
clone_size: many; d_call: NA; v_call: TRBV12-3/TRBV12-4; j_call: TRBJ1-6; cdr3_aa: CASSLRRTGIYNSPLHF; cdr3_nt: TGTGCCAGCAGTTTACGGCGAACAGGCATTTATAATTCACCCCTCCACTTT
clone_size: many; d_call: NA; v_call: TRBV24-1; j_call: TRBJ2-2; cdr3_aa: CATSDGALLSGELFF; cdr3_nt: TGTGCCACCAGTGACGGCGCATTACTATCCGGGGAGCTGTTTTTT
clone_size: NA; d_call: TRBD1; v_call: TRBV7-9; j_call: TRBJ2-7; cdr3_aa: CASMSQGVYEQYF; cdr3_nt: TGTGCCAGCATGAGTCAGGGGGTCTACGAGCAGTACTTC
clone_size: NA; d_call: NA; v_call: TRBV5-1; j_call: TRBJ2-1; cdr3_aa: CASSLNVGTSSYNEQFF; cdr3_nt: TGCGCCAGCAGCTTGAACGTCGGCACGAGCTCCTACAATGAGCAGTTCTTC
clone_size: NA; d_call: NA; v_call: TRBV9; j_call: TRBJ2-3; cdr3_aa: CASSVGGDTQYF; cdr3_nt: TGTGCCAGCAGCGTAGGGGGGGATACGCAGTATTTT
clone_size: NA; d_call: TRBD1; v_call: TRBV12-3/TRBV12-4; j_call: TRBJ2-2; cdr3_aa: CASATGDTGELFF; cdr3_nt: TGTGCCAGTGCCACAGGGGACACCGGGGAGCTGTTTTTT
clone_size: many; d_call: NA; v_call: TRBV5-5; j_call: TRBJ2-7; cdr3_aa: CASSLKSYEQYF; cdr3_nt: TGTGCCAGCAGCTTGAAAAGCTACGAGCAGTACTTC
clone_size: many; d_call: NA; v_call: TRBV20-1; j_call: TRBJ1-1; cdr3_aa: CSVPARGMNTEAFF; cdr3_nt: TGCAGTGTCCCGGCGCGGGGCATGAACACTGAAGCTTTCTTT
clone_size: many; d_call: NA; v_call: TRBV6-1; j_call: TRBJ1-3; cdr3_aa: CASSVDWGNTIYF; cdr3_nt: TGTGCCAGCAGTGTGGATTGGGGAAACACCATATATTTT
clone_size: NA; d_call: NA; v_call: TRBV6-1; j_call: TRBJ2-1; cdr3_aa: CASSETGVGGHNEQFF; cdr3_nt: TGTGCCAGCAGTGAAACTGGGGTGGGAGGCCACAATGAGCAGTTCTTC
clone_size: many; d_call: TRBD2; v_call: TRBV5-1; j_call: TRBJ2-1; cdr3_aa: CASSLGLAGAISYNEQFF; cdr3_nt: TGCGCCAGCAGCCTGGGACTAGCGGGGGCCATCTCCTACAATGAGCAGTTCTTC
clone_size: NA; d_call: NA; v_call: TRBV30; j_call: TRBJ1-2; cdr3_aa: CAWSRRGRRNTF; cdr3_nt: TGTGCCTGGTCCCGCCGGGGGCGCAGGAACACCTTC
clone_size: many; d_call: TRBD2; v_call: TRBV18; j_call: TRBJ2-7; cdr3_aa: CASSPPRGQGIAGGREQYF; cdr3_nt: TGTGCCAGCTCACCACCCAGGGGTCAGGGGATAGCGGGAGGAAGAGAGCAGTACTTC
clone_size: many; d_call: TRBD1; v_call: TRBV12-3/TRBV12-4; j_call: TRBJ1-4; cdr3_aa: CASSPTPGQAKEKLFF; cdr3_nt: TGTGCCAGCAGTCCGACCCCGGGACAGGCTAAGGAAAAACTGTTTTTT
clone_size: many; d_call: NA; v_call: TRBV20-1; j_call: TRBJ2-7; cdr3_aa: CSARQTLAYEQYF; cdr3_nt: TGCAGTGCTAGACAGACCCTAGCTTACGAGCAGTACTTC
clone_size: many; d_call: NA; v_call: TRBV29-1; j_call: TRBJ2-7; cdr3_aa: CSVSSGKSSYEQYF; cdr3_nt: TGCAGCGTTTCGTCAGGGAAAAGCTCCTACGAGCAGTACTTC
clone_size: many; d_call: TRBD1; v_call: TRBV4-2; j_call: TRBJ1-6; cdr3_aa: CASSQAWDRKYNSPLHF; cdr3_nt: TGTGCCAGCAGCCAAGCTTGGGACAGGAAATATAATTCACCCCTCCACTTT
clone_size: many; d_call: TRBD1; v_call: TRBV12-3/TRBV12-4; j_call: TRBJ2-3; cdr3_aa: CASSRWDRDTDTQYF; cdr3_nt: TGTGCCAGCAGCCGGTGGGACAGGGACACAGATACGCAGTATTTT
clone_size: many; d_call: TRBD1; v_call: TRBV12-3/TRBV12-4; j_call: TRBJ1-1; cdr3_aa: CASSLLGTVDEAFF; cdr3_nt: TGTGCCAGCAGTTTATTGGGGACAGTCGATGAAGCTTTCTTT
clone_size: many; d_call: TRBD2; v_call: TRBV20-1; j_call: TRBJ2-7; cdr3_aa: CSAGIAGGEQYF; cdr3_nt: TGCAGTGCTGGTATAGCGGGAGGCGAGCAGTACTTC
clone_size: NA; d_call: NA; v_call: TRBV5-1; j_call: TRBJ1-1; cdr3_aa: CAPRWEGNGSEAFF; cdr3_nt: TGCGCCCCCCGGTGGGAGGGGAACGGCTCTGAAGCTTTCTTT
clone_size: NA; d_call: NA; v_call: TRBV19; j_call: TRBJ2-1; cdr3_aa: CASSIQEYNEQFF; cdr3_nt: TGTGCCAGTAGTATACAGGAGTACAATGAGCAGTTCTTC
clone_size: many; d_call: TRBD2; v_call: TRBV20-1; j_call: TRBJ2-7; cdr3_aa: CTFSGRMANEQYF; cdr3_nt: TGCACTTTTAGCGGGAGGATGGCGAACGAGCAGTACTTC
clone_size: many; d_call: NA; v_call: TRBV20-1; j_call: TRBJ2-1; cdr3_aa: CSARWGSSYNEQFF; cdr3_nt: TGCAGTGCTAGATGGGGGAGCTCCTACAATGAGCAGTTCTTC
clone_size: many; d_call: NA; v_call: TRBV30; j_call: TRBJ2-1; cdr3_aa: CAWLPRGGYNEQFF; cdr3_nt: TGTGCCTGGCTTCCACGAGGGGGTTACAATGAGCAGTTCTTC
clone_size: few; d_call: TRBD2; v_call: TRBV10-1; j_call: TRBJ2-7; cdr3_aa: CASSGKSGSGSYEQYF; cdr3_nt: TGCGCCAGCAGTGGAAAAAGCGGGAGTGGCTCCTACGAGCAGTACTTC